The clone carrying this T cell receptor (beta chain) has only one observation. What it recognizes is unknown. These data come from a study of cytomegalovirus exposure and HLA in healthy donors. Study summary: The use of the same platform for the 130 or so validation repertoires and the roughly 680 first-cohort repertoires was reported by a later analysis.

General study results and limits: The authors listed 180 or so TCR beta chains as cytomegalovirus-associated. Confirmation was obtained in vitro that a few CMV-associated chains are specific for CMV antigens.

CDR1 and CDR2 from the germline V gene are MGHRA and YSYEKL. The CDR3 runs to 16 residues. V was pared by 4 bases and J by 5 bases, with 18 bases between. Produced via immunoSEQ multiplex PCR; TCRdb's table is partial and in-frame only. This table holds fewer than 95,000 clones, approximately 84% found once. This TCR was sampled from a young woman in good health and CMV-seropositive. The source material was PBMCs. This chain links TRBV4-1 with TRBJ2-1, with a weak D call TRBD2 (6 bases). The CDR3 DNA reads TGCGCCAGCAGCCCCTTTGGGGGGATTATGGACAATGAGCAGTTCTTC. It translates to CASSPFGGIMDNEQFF.